This entry lists 8 T cell receptor beta chains sequenced from one sample in a study of T cell responses to AZD1222 COVID-19 vaccine. Profiled with immunoSEQ multiplex PCR; TCRdb holds only in-frame clones, not every one. The sample yields about 120,000 clones, about 86% seen once. This sample comprised peripheral blood, obtained 28 days after the second AZD1222 dose. The receptors were gathered from an adult who received the AZD1222 COVID-19 vaccine.

The rearrangement links TRBV10-3 to TRBJ2-5; D unclear. The ends were cut back, 5 bases at V and 5 bases at J, with 21 bases in the middle. The CDR3 loop spans 16 amino acids. Germline CDR1 and CDR2: ENHRY and SYGVKD. The CDR3 sequence: CAISSTGLSFGETQYF. The DNA of the CDR3 is TGTGCCATCAGTAGTACGGGTCTCTCTTTTGGTGAGACCCAGTACTTC.

The V gene is TRBV7-3, the J gene TRBJ2-1; 10 bases agree with TRBD1. Trimming at V came to 5 bases and at J to 8 bases, leaving 9 bases not matched to a gene. The CDR3 consists of 15 residues. The germline V gene encodes CDR1 SGHTA and CDR2 FQGTGA. This CDR3 reads CASSPDGTGAHEQFF. CDR3 DNA: TGTGCCAGCAGCCCCGATGGGACAGGGGCTCATGAGCAGTTCTTC.

This CDR3 is CASSLFRDATNGYTF. The CDR3 coding sequence is TGCGCCAGCAGCTTGTTCAGGGATGCTACAAATGGCTACACCTTC. This chain joins TRBV5-1 and TRBJ1-2, with D possibly TRBD1 on 5 matching bases. CDR1 SGHRS and CDR2 YFSETQ come from the germline V gene. This CDR3 is 15 amino acids long. V gave up 1 base and J gave up 6 bases, with 16 bases separating them.

This sequence joins TRBV24-1 and TRBJ2-3; D not certain. The CDR3 consists of 13 residues. Germline-derived CDR1 and CDR2 are KGHDR and SFDVKD. V lost 6 bases and J 4 bases, leaving 10 bases between the germline ends. The DNA of the CDR3 is TGTGCCACCAGTTTAGGGTATTCAGATACGCAGTATTTT. Its translation is CATSLGYSDTQYF.

This chain links TRBV5-1 with TRBJ1-1; unclear D gene. The germline CDR1 and CDR2 sequences are SGHRS and YFSETQ. This CDR3 is built from 12 residues. Trimming stripped 6 bases from V and 5 bases from J, with 11 bases between. CDR3 in amino acids: CASTASGTEAFF. The CDR3 DNA follows: TGCGCCAGCACGGCCTCGGGGACTGAAGCTTTCTTT.

The rearrangement uses TRBV5-1 and TRBJ2-7, with 10 bases fitting TRBD1. The germline gives CDR1 SGHRS, CDR2 YFSETQ. This CDR3 has 18 amino acids. V lost 3 bases and J lost 3; bases outside the gene matches: 15. The chain's CDR3 is CASSYRDRGSGRGYEQYF. The CDR3, as DNA: TGCGCCAGCAGCTACCGGGACAGGGGTAGTGGGCGAGGCTACGAGCAGTACTTC.

The rearrangement joins TRBV2 to TRBJ1-2; D unclear. V was pared by 1 base and J by 8 bases, with 8 bases between. The germline V gene encodes CDR1 SNHLY and CDR2 FYNNEI. This CDR3 contains 12 residues. As DNA, the CDR3 is TGTGCCAGCAGTGAAGTGGGGAGCGGCTACACCTTC. Translated: CASSEVGSGYTF.

The sample holds one count of this clone. The chain combines TRBV19 with TRBJ1-2; unclear D gene. CDR3 length equals 13 residues. Germline CDR1 is LNHDA and CDR2 is SQIVND (reference sequence). Trimming took off 3 bases at V and 1 base at J, with 6 bases between the two ends. CDR3: CASSMTGNYGYTF. The DNA of the CDR3 is TGTGCCAGTAGTATGACCGGTAACTATGGCTACACCTTC.